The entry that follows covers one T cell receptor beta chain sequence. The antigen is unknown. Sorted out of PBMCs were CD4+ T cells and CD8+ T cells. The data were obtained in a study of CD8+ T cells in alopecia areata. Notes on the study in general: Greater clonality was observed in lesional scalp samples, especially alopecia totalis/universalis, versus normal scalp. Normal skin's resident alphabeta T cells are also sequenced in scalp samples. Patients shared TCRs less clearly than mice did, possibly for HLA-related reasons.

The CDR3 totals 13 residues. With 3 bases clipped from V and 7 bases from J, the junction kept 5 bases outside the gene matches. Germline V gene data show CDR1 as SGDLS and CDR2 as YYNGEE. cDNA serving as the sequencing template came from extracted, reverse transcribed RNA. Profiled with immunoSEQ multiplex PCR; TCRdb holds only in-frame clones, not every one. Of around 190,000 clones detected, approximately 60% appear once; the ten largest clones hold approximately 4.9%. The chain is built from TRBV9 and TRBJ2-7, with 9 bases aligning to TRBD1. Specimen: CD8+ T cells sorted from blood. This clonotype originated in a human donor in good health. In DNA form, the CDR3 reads TGTGCCAGCAGCGCCTCGACAGGGGGGGAGCAGTACTTC. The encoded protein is CASSASTGGEQYF.